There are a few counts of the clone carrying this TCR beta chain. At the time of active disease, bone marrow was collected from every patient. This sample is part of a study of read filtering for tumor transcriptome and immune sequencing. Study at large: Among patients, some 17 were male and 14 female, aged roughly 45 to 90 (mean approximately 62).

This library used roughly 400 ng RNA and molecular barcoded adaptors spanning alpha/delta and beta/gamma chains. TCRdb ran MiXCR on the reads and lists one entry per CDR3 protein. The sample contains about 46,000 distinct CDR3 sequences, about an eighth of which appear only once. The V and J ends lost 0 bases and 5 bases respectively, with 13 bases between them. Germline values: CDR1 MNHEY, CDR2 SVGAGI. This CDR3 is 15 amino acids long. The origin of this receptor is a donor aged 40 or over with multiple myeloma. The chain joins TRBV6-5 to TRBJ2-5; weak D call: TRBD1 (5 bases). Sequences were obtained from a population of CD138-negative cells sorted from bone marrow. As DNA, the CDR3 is TGTGCCAGCAGTTACTCCGGCCAGGGTATGGAGACCCAGTACTTC. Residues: CASSYSGQGMETQYF.